One and the same sample provided the 31 T cell receptor beta chains below, sequenced in a study of T cell responses to AZD1222 COVID-19 vaccine. The table came from immunoSEQ multiplex PCR; TCRdb's copy has only in-frame clones and leaves some out. Among 65,000 to 80,000 clones listed, about 91% were seen once. Sequencing was performed on peripheral blood, taken on day 0 of MenACWY control vaccination. These receptors all stem from an adult in good health.

This chain joins TRBV5-1 and TRBJ1-5; D is undetermined. The CDR3 loop spans 13 amino acids. Trimming left V 0 bases short and J 1 base short, with 2 bases between. The germline CDR1 and CDR2 sequences are SGHRS and YFSETQ. The CDR3 bases are TGCGCCAGCAGCTTGGGCAGCAATCAGCCCCAGCATTTT. This encodes CASSLGSNQPQHF.

The chain employs TRBV28 and TRBJ1-6, with 9 bases matching TRBD1. The ends lost 3 bases at V and 10 bases at J; junction bases unmatched: 7. The germline V gene has CDR1 MDHEN and CDR2 SYDVKM. The CDR3 length is 15 residues. CDR3 in amino acids: CASSFRDRDRSPLHF. The DNA for the CDR3 is TGTGCCAGCAGTTTCCGGGACAGGGACCGCTCACCCCTCCACTTT.

The rearrangement uses TRBV19 and TRBJ2-1; D uncertain. Between the trimmed V and J ends, which lost 8 bases and 10 bases, there was a span of 9 bases. The CDR3 consists of 10 residues. Germline V gives CDR1 LNHDA, CDR2 SQIVND (reference sequence). The CDR3 region has the DNA TGTGCCAGTGGCTATACCGAGCAGTTCTTC. Translated, it gives CASGYTEQFF.

In this sample, this clone turned up once. The V gene is TRBV24-1, the J gene TRBJ2-7; the D gene is possibly TRBD2 (6 bases). CDR1 and CDR2 from the germline V gene are KGHDR and SFDVKD. V lost 7 bases and J lost 4, with 19 bases in between. This CDR3 has 15 residues. CDR3 amino acids: CATSKTDYVTYEQYF. CDR3 DNA sequence: TGTGCCACCAGCAAAACGGACTATGTCACATACGAGCAGTACTTC.

The chain links TRBV29-1 to TRBJ1-1, with 7 bases fitting TRBD1. This CDR3 has 17 residues. Germline assignment: CDR1 SQVTM and CDR2 ANQGSEA. V dropped 5 bases and J dropped 0; count of bases not matched to a gene: 15. The CDR3 protein is CSVKKYGTVGVNTEAFF. DNA for the CDR3: TGCAGCGTTAAGAAGTACGGGACAGTGGGGGTGAACACTGAAGCTTTCTTT.

The gene calls are TRBV5-1 and TRBJ2-3; D is uncertain. The CDR3 contains 14 residues. V was pared by 0 bases and J by 4 bases, with 9 bases between. The germline gives CDR1 SGHRS, CDR2 YFSETQ. CDR3 in amino acids: CASSLGSWADTQYF. The CDR3 DNA reads TGCGCCAGCAGCTTGGGCTCCTGGGCAGATACGCAGTATTTT.

The chain joins TRBV7-9 to TRBJ1-6, with TRBD1 as a possible D gene (6 bases). Germline CDR1 is SEHNR and CDR2 is FQNEAQ (reference sequence). V was cut by 2 bases and J by 8 bases, with 16 bases left in between. CDR3 length equals 16 residues. The CDR3 bases are TGTGCCAGCAGCTTAACGATCTCCTCAGGGGATTCACCCCTCCACTTT. This sequence encodes CASSLTISSGDSPLHF.

CDR3 region: CASSLEGADNSPLHF. The DNA for the CDR3 is TGTGCCAGCAGCTTAGAGGGGGCGGATAATTCACCCCTCCACTTT. The rearrangement joins TRBV7-6 to TRBJ1-6; 7 bases are a match to TRBD1. Germline CDR1 SGHVS, CDR2 FNYEAQ. Losses at the gene ends were 1 base for V and 5 bases for J; bases not matched to a gene: 2. The CDR3 is made up of 15 amino acids.

The V call is TRBV27, the J call TRBJ2-1; 13 positions agree with TRBD2. Trimming took 5 bases from V and 4 from J; bases not matched to a gene: 8. The V gene's germline CDR1 is MNHEY and CDR2 SMNVEV (reference sequence). The CDR3 is made up of 17 amino acids. CDR3 nucleotide sequence: TGTGCCAGCAGTCCTTCGACTAGCGGGGGGCCATACAATGAGCAGTTCTTC. It yields the protein CASSPSTSGGPYNEQFF.

V usage is TRBV19 and J usage is TRBJ2-1; D is uncertain. Trimming removed 6 bases from V and 7 bases from J, with 22 bases in between. This CDR3 has 16 amino acids. Germline CDR1 reads LNHDA; CDR2 reads SQIVND (reference sequence). The DNA of the CDR3 is TGTGCCAGTAGCCCACTTAGTAGTATGTACCCAAATGAGCAGTTCTTC. This gives the protein CASSPLSSMYPNEQFF.

The chain uses TRBV11-3 and TRBJ1-3; D unresolved. V was trimmed by 1 base and J by 4 bases, leaving 8 bases between them. In germline, CDR1 is SGHNT, CDR2 YENEEA. CDR3 length: 14 amino acids. The CDR3 sequence is CASSLGTGGNTIYF. DNA of the CDR3: TGTGCCAGCAGCTTAGGTACTGGCGGAAACACCATATATTTT.

In regard to this clone: This sample includes further DNA sequences coding for the same CDR3. V is TRBV28 and J is TRBJ2-5, with TRBD2 matching 7 bases. From germline, CDR1 is MDHEN and CDR2 SYDVKM. CDR3 length equals 17 residues. Trimming took 4 bases from V and 4 from J; bases not matched to a gene: 15. CDR3 sequence: CASSSPSGGWSRETQYF. CDR3 nucleotide sequence: TGTGCCAGCAGTTCCCCTTCCGGGGGGTGGTCGAGAGAGACCCAGTACTTC.

Only a few counts were recorded for this clone. The chain joins TRBV19 to TRBJ1-2; 8 nucleotides align to TRBD1. The CDR3 loop spans 15 amino acids. Germline values: CDR1 LNHDA, CDR2 SQIVND (reference sequence). The J segment lost 0 bases and the V segment lost 5 bases, leaving 5 bases of the junction unmatched. Here the CDR3 DNA reads TGTGCCAGTAGTCGCGGACAGGGAACTAACTATGGCTACACCTTC. This translates into CASSRGQGTNYGYTF.

The CDR3 region is CASSLATAGNTIYF. In nucleotides, the CDR3 is TGTGCCAGCAGCTTAGCGACAGCTGGAAACACCATATATTTT. This chain uses TRBV7-6 with TRBJ1-3; a weak D match, TRBD1 (5 bases). The V and J ends lost 0 bases and 2 bases respectively, with 5 bases between them. Germline CDR1 SGHVS, CDR2 FNYEAQ. The CDR3 spans 14 residues.

This chain connects TRBV7-6 to TRBJ2-5, with TRBD1 matching over 10 bases. CDR3 length equals 15 residues. The germline CDR1 and CDR2 sequences are SGHVS and FNYEAQ. The trim removed 1 base at V and 4 bases at J, leaving 3 bases unmatched. CDR3: CASSLGTGGLETQYF. For the CDR3, the DNA is TGTGCCAGCAGCTTAGGGACAGGGGGATTAGAGACCCAGTACTTC.

The chain links TRBV18 to TRBJ2-7, with 10 bases identical to TRBD1. From germline, CDR1 is KGHSH and CDR2 LQKENI. J lost 2 bases, V lost 4 bases, and 5 bases had no gene match. The CDR3 runs 15 residues. Written as DNA, the CDR3 is TGTGCCAGCTCACTAGGACAGGGGGAGACCTACGAGCAGTACTTC. This gives the protein CASSLGQGETYEQYF.

The chain couples TRBV7-9 to TRBJ1-4, with D perhaps matching TRBD1 (6 bases). V lost 5 bases to trimming and J lost 5 bases, with 9 bases between them. Germline assignment: CDR1 SEHNR and CDR2 FQNEAQ (reference sequence). CDR3 length: 13 residues. In DNA form, the CDR3 reads TGTGCCAGCAGCGTAGGGGGGAATGAAAAACTGTTTTTT. This gives the protein CASSVGGNEKLFF.

This chain uses TRBV19 with TRBJ2-7, with D uncertain. Germline V lookup: CDR1 LNHDA, CDR2 SQIVND (reference sequence). V was cut by 3 bases and J by 7 bases, with 19 bases left in between. CDR3 length: 15 amino acids. DNA of the CDR3: TGTGCCAGTAGTATCTCTGGTGGACGGACCAGGGAGCAGTACTTC. Translating gives CASSISGGRTREQYF.

CDR3 region: CASSTQGGNQPQHF. Written as DNA, the CDR3 is TGTGCCAGCAGCACTCAGGGGGGCAATCAGCCCCAGCATTTT. The rearrangement uses TRBV7-9 and TRBJ1-5; 7 nucleotides match TRBD1. V gave up 5 bases and J gave up 2 bases; unmatched junction bases: 3. Germline-derived CDR1 and CDR2 are SEHNR and FQNEAQ (reference sequence). The CDR3 is 14 amino acids.

The J gene is TRBJ2-2, the V gene TRBV7-9; D is uncertain. From germline, CDR1 is SEHNR and CDR2 FQNEAQ (reference sequence). V shed 6 bases and J shed 3 bases, with 17 bases lying between them. This CDR3 is built from 16 residues. The CDR3 sequence: CASSVWASPHTGELFF. Written as DNA, the CDR3 is TGTGCCAGCAGTGTTTGGGCCTCCCCACACACCGGGGAGCTGTTTTTT.

V and J are TRBV19 and TRBJ2-7; 8 bases agree with TRBD2. The germline V gene has CDR1 LNHDA and CDR2 SQIVND (reference sequence). V lost 5 bases to trimming and J lost 4 bases; unmatched junction nucleotides: 13. The CDR3 is made up of 16 amino acids. The CDR3 DNA reads as TGTGCCAGTAGTCCCGAAGAGGCGGGAGGAGGGTACGAGCAGTACTTC. This codes for CASSPEEAGGGYEQYF.

Turning to this clone: Other DNA sequences from this sample encode an identical CDR3 as well. The V and J genes are TRBV28 and TRBJ2-7; TRBD1 is a possible D gene (5 bases). Germline V gene lookup returns CDR1 MDHEN and CDR2 SYDVKM. The CDR3 spans 15 residues. Trimming took 4 bases from V and 0 from J, leaving 13 bases between them. The CDR3 loop is CASSSLSRVSYEQYF. DNA for the CDR3: TGTGCCAGCAGTTCTCTGAGCAGGGTCTCCTACGAGCAGTACTTC.

The rearrangement uses TRBV28 and TRBJ1-5, with D tentatively TRBD1 (5 bases). The CDR3 has 15 amino acids. Between the trimmed V and J ends, which lost 3 bases and 3 bases, there was a span of 12 bases. Per germline, CDR1 MDHEN and CDR2 SYDVKM. The CDR3, as DNA: TGTGCCAGCAGTTTGGGACGGCAGGTCAATCAGCCCCAGCATTTT. Amino acids: CASSLGRQVNQPQHF.

The chain employs TRBV7-9 and TRBJ1-1; D gene ambiguous. Germline CDR1 is SEHNR and CDR2 is FQNEAQ (reference sequence). The CDR3 contains 15 residues. The V and J ends lost 4 bases and 1 base respectively, with 13 bases between them. The CDR3 region is CASSSRLSTNTEAFF. The CDR3 region has the DNA TGTGCCAGCAGCTCTCGACTATCAACGAACACTGAAGCTTTCTTT. Full variable domain (missing parts from reference TRBV7-9 and TRBJ1-1): DTGVSQNPRHKITKRGQNVTFRCDPISEHNRLYWYRQTLGQGPEFLTYFQNEAQLEKSRLLSDRFSAERPKGSFSTLEIQRTEQGDSAMYLCASSSRLSTNTEAFFGQGTRLTVV.

The rearrangement links TRBV19 to TRBJ1-4; D ambiguous. Looked up from germline, CDR1 is LNHDA and CDR2 is SQIVND (reference sequence). The CDR3 is 12 residues long. V lost 4 bases and J 0 bases, leaving 0 bases between the germline ends. CDR3 coding DNA: TGTGCCAGTAGTACAACTAATGAAAAACTGTTTTTT. Encoded protein: CASSTTNEKLFF.

The rearrangement links TRBV5-8 to TRBJ2-4; D is perhaps TRBD1 or TRBD2 (6 bases each). The germline V gene has CDR1 SGHTS and CDR2 YDEGEE. V lost 4 bases to trimming and J lost 2 bases, with 16 bases between them. The CDR3 has 16 amino acids. CDR3 region: CASSIRGGGTKNIQYF. The DNA for the CDR3 is TGTGCCAGCAGCATCAGGGGAGGTGGGACCAAAAACATTCAGTACTTC. Full variable domain (remainder filled in from reference TRBV5-8 and TRBJ2-4): EAGVTQSPTHLIKTRGQQATLRCSPISGHTSVYWYQQALGLGLQFLLWYDEGEERNRGNFPPRFSGRQFPNYSSELNVNALELEDSALYLCASSIRGGGTKNIQYFGAGTRLSVL.

This clone was picked up one time. V is TRBV6-2 or TRBV6-3 and J is TRBJ1-6; D perhaps matches TRBD1 (5 bases). The CDR3 extends over 14 amino acids. V was cut by 6 bases and J by 4 bases, with 10 bases left in between. Germline assignment: CDR1 MNHEY and CDR2 SVGEGT. CDR3 loop: CASSKTEYNSPLHF. The CDR3 DNA reads TGTGCCAGCAGCAAGACAGAGTATAATTCACCCCTCCACTTT.

This clone was seen once. The V call is TRBV10-3, the J call TRBJ1-5, with 7 bases identical to TRBD1. CDR3 size: 13 residues. J was trimmed by 3 bases and V by 7 bases; bases with no gene match: 3. Germline values: CDR1 ENHRY, CDR2 SYGVKD. The CDR3 nucleotides are TGTGCCATCAATCAGGGGGTCAATCAGCCCCAGCATTTT. It encodes CAINQGVNQPQHF.

This clone was seen a single time. This sequence joins TRBV7-9 and TRBJ2-3, with D possibly being TRBD1 (6 bases). This CDR3 spans 16 amino acids. Trimming left V 5 bases short and J 6 bases short, with 21 bases between. Germline V gene lookup returns CDR1 SEHNR and CDR2 FQNEAQ (reference sequence). The CDR3 sequence: CASSATGKAQVDTQYF. The CDR3 DNA reads as TGTGCCAGCAGCGCAACAGGGAAGGCCCAGGTCGATACGCAGTATTTT.

V and J are TRBV5-1 and TRBJ2-7; the D is unclear. Germline V gene lookup returns CDR1 SGHRS and CDR2 YFSETQ. The CDR3 has 14 residues. The V end lost 10 bases, the J end lost 0 bases, and 17 bases lay between the germline ends. The chain's CDR3 is CARPLTDFSYEQYF. The CDR3, as DNA: TGCGCCCGACCCCTGACGGATTTCTCCTACGAGCAGTACTTC.

V usage is TRBV5-1 and J usage is TRBJ2-2; D unresolved. Per the germline V gene, CDR1 is SGHRS and CDR2 is YFSETQ. The V gene lost 0 bases and the J gene lost 6 bases, with 6 bases spanning the gap. The CDR3 runs to 13 residues. Written as DNA, the CDR3 is TGCGCCAGCAGCTTGGCCGAGGCCGGGGAGCTGTTTTTT. It encodes CASSLAEAGELFF.